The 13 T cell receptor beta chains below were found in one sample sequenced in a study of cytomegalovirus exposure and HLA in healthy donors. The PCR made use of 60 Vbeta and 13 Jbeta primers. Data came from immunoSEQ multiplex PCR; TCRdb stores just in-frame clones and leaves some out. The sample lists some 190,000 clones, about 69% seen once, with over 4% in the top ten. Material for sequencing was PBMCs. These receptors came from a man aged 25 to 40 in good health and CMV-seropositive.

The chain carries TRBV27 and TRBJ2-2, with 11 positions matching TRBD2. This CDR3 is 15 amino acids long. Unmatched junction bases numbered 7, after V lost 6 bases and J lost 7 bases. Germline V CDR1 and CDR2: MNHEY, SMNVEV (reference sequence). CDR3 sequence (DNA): TGTGCCAGCAGGACTCCGGGACTAGCGGTCGGGGAGCTGTTTTTT. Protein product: CASRTPGLAVGELFF.

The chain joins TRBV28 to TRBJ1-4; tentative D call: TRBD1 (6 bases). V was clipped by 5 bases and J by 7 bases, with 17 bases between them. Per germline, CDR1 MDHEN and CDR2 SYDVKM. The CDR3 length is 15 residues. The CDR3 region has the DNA TGTGCCAGCAGTCCATCGACAGGCACGGGTGAAAAACTGTTTTTT. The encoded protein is CASSPSTGTGEKLFF.

CDR3 DNA sequence: TGTGCCAGTAGTATCCTGGGCCCCCCAATCAATGAGCAGTTCTTC. This codes for CASSILGPPINEQFF. J is TRBJ2-1 and V is TRBV19, with D uncertain. The V end lost 3 bases, the J end lost 6 bases, and 15 bases lay between the germline ends. Germline V lookup: CDR1 LNHDA, CDR2 SQIVND (reference sequence). The CDR3 contains 15 residues.

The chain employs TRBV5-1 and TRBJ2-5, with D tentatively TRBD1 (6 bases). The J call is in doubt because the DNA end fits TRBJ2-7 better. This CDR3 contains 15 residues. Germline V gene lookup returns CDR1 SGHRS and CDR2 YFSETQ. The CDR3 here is CASSDPGTSSYEQYF. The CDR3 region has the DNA TGCGCCAGCAGCGATCCCGGGACATCTTCCTACGAGCAGTACTTC.

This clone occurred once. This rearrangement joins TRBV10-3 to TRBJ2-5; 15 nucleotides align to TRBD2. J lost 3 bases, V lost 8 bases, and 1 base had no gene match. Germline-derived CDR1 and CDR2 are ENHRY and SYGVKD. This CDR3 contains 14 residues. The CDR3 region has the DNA TGTGCCATCCGGACTAGCGGGAGGGAAGAGACCCAGTACTTC. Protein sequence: CAIRTSGREETQYF.

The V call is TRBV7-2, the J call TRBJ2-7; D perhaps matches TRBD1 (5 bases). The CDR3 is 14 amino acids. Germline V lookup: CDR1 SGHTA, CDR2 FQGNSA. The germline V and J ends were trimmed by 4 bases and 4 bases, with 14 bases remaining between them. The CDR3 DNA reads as TGTGCCAGCAGCTCTCGGCAGGGCAGATACGAGCAGTACTTC. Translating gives CASSSRQGRYEQYF.

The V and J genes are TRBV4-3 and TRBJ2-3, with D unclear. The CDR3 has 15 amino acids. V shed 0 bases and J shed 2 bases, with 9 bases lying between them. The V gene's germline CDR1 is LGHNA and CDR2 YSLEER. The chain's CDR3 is CASSQDRLATDTQYF. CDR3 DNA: TGCGCCAGCAGCCAAGATCGACTTGCCACAGATACGCAGTATTTT.

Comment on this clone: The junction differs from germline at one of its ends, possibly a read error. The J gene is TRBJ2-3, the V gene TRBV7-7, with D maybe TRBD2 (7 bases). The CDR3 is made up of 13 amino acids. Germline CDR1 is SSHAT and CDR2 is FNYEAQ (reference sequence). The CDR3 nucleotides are TGTGCTAGCAGCCGGGGGGCTGGAGATACGCAGTATTTT. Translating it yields CASSRGAGDTQYF.

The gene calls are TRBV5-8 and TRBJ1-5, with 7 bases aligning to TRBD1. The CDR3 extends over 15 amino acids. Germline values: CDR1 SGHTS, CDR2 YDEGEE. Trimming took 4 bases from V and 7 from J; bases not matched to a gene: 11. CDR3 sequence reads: CASSPRQGFNQPQHF. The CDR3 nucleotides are TGTGCCAGCAGCCCAAGACAGGGTTTCAACCAGCCCCAGCATTTT. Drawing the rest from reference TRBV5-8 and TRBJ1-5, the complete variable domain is EAGVTQSPTHLIKTRGQQATLRCSPISGHTSVYWYQQALGLGLQFLLWYDEGEERNRGNFPPRFSGRQFPNYSSELNVNALELEDSALYLCASSPRQGFNQPQHFGDGTRLSIL.

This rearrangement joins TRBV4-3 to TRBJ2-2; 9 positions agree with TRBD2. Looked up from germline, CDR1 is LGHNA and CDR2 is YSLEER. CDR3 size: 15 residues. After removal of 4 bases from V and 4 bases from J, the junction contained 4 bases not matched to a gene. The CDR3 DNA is TGCGCCAGCAGCCGGGCGGGGGGGCTCACCGGGGAGCTGTTTTTT. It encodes CASSRAGGLTGELFF.

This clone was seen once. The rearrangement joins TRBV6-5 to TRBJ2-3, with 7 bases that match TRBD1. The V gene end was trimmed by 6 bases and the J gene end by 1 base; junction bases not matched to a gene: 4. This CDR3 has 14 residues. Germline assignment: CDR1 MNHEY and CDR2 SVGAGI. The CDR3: CASRPTGGTDTQYF. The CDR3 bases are TGTGCCAGCAGGCCCACAGGGGGCACAGATACGCAGTATTTT.

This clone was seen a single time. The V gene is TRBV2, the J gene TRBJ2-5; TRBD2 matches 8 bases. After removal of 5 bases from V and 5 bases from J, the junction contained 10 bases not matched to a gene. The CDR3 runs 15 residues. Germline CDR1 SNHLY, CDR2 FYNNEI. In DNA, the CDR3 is TGTGCCAGCAGTACGGGGGGGGTCGCGGGGGAGACCCAGTACTTC. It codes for CASSTGGVAGETQYF. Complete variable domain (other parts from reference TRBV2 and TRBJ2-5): EPEVTQTPSHQVTQMGQEVILRCVPISNHLYFYWYRQILGQKVEFLVSFYNNEISEKSEIFDDQFSVERPDGSNFTLKIRSTKLEDSAMYFCASSTGGVAGETQYFGPGTRLLVL.

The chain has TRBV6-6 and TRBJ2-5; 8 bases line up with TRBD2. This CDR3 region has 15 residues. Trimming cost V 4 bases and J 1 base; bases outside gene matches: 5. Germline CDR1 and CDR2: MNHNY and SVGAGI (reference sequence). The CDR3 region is CASSSRGRPQETQYF. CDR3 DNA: TGTGCCAGCAGTTCTCGCGGGAGGCCCCAAGAGACCCAGTACTTC.